The 18 T cell receptor beta chains in this list originate from one sample, sequenced in a study of CD4 and CD8 cells across lung adenocarcinoma regions. TCRdb reprocessed the PCR reads via MiXCR and lists one record per CDR3 protein. The sample holds fewer than 20,000 distinct CDR3 sequences, under 60% seen once. Sequenced sample: CD8+ T cells from the center of a lung tumor. Receptor source: a female donor with lung adenocarcinoma. The CD4 and CD8 labels of this study may be unreliable.

This clonotype was observed at least ten times. CDR3: CASSLEGRSFYEQYF. DNA for the CDR3: TGCGCCAGCAGCTTGGAAGGCAGATCCTTTTACGAGCAGTACTTC. The genes are TRBV5-1 and TRBJ2-1; the D is unclear. The J call may be in error: the DNA end matches TRBJ2-7 better. The CDR3 is 15 amino acids. The germline V gene encodes CDR1 SGHRS and CDR2 YFSETQ.

On this clonotype: At one of its ends the junction is not consistent with the germline gene, which may arise from a read error. The chain employs TRBV6-4 and TRBJ1-2, with unresolved D. The CDR3 contains 12 residues. CDR1 and CDR2 from the germline V gene are MRHNA and SNTAGT. Here the CDR3 DNA reads TGTGCCAGCAGGGACTCCCACTATGGCTACACCTTC. It translates to CASRDSHYGYTF.

The chain is built from TRBV6-5 and TRBJ1-2; D might be TRBD1 (6 bases). Germline-derived CDR1 and CDR2 are MNHEY and SVGAGI. The CDR3 is made up of 17 amino acids. Trimming took 1 base from V and 1 from J, leaving 16 bases between them. The CDR3 sequence: CASSYLGARGYNYGYTF. The CDR3 DNA reads as TGTGCCAGCAGTTACTTGGGGGCCAGAGGTTATAACTATGGCTACACCTTC.

Notes on this clonotype: This may be a read error: a much more frequent sequence differs by one nucleotide. This likely comes from a read error, as the CDR3 has no conserved phenylalanine or tryptophan at its end. The chain combines TRBV10-3 with TRBJ1-2; no definite D call. V was pared by 3 bases and J by 2 bases, with 7 bases between. Germline V lookup: CDR1 ENHRY, CDR2 SYGVKD. There are 13 residues in the CDR3. The CDR3 protein is CAISDDPNYGYTL. The CDR3 DNA reads as TGTGCCATCAGTGATGATCCGAACTATGGCTACACCTTA.

This clonotype was seen many times. This chain connects TRBV6-1 to TRBJ1-5; unclear D gene. Germline loops: CDR1 MNHNS, CDR2 SASEGT. There are 15 residues in the CDR3. V lost 3 bases and J 6 bases, leaving 15 bases between the germline ends. CDR3 protein: CASSEISHASQPQHF. For the CDR3, the DNA is TGTGCCAGCAGTGAGATCTCCCACGCTTCTCAGCCCCAGCATTTT.

By share, this clonotype counts as medium-sized. The V call is TRBV7-2, the J call TRBJ2-2; 12 bases agree with TRBD1. Germline loops: CDR1 SGHTA, CDR2 FQGNSA. V dropped 5 bases and J dropped 4; count of bases not matched to a gene: 8. The CDR3 is 17 residues long. The CDR3 DNA is TGTGCCAGCAGCACACAGGGACAGGGGGCCGGCACCGGGGAGCTGTTTTTT. Its protein is CASSTQGQGAGTGELFF.

As for this clonotype: Sequence at one end of the junction differs from germline and may be a read error. This chain's CDR3 is CASSSRRDRSTNMQYF. In DNA, the CDR3 is TGTGCCAGCAGTTCGCGCCGGGACAGGAGCACAAATATGCAGTATTTC. This chain links TRBV6-5 with TRBJ2-3, with 8 bases identical to TRBD1. Germline V gene lookup returns CDR1 MNHEY and CDR2 SVGAGI. The CDR3 spans 16 residues.

The chain combines TRBV10-3 with TRBJ2-5, with D perhaps matching TRBD2 (6 bases). Germline loops: CDR1 ENHRY, CDR2 SYGVKD. The CDR3 consists of 14 residues. CDR3 sequence (DNA): TGTGCGGGGAGTGTGCACCGGGAGCAAGAGACCCAGTACTTC. This gives the protein CAGSVHREQETQYF.

This clonotype was counted at least ten times. The chain recombines TRBV27 with TRBJ1-6; 8 nucleotides align to TRBD1. There are 16 residues in the CDR3. Germline CDR1 MNHEY, CDR2 SMNVEV (reference sequence). The ends lost 4 bases at V and 10 bases at J; junction bases unmatched: 12. The CDR3 sequence: CASSSFGRGLRSPLHF. CDR3 in DNA: TGTGCCAGCAGTTCTTTCGGCAGGGGGCTACGATCACCCCTCCACTTT.

On this clonotype itself: The germline gene is not matched at one end of the junction; a read error may be the cause. V and J are TRBV6-1 and TRBJ2-3; 8 bases agree with TRBD2. The CDR3 totals 17 residues. Germline CDR1 reads MNHNS; CDR2 reads SASEGT. The CDR3 sequence: CASSGGLGGRVQDTQYF. Written as DNA, the CDR3 is TGTGCCAGCAGTGGGGGACTAGGGGGACGGGTCCAAGATACCCAGTATTTC.

Concerning this clonotype: The junction departs from the called germline gene at one end, perhaps through a read error. This sequence joins TRBV6-1 and TRBJ2-3; 11 bases fit TRBD2. The CDR3 sequence is 15 residues long. The V gene's germline CDR1 is MNHNS and CDR2 SASEGT. This CDR3 reads CASSETSGGTDTQYF. The CDR3 DNA reads as TGTGCCAGCAGTGAAACTAGCGGGGGCACAGATACGCAGTATTTC.

The rearrangement uses TRBV11-2 and TRBJ2-1, with TRBD2 matching over 13 bases. The tail of the sequence fits TRBJ2-5 better, so the J call may be wrong. Germline loops: CDR1 SGHAT, CDR2 FQNNGV. The CDR3 has 17 amino acids. The CDR3, as DNA: TGTGCCAGCAGCCCCCCAGGACAACTAGCGGGAGGGGAGACCCAGTACTTC. This encodes CASSPPGQLAGGETQYF.

This chain joins TRBV11-1 and TRBJ2-3, with D perhaps matching TRBD2 (7 bases). The germline gives CDR1 SGHAT, CDR2 FQDESV (reference sequence). This CDR3 is 14 amino acids long. Trimming cost V 7 bases and J 2 bases, with 13 bases left between them. CDR3 in DNA: TGTGCCAGCAAGGGGGGGCGGATCACAGATACGCAGTATTTT. Residues: CASKGGRITDTQYF.

The genes are TRBV10-1 and TRBJ2-1, with 8 bases matching TRBD2. The V gene end was trimmed by 0 bases and the J gene end by 12 bases; junction bases not matched to a gene: 7. Germline V CDR1 and CDR2: WNHNN, SYGVQD (reference sequence). The CDR3 extends over 14 amino acids. CDR3 coding DNA: TGCGCCAGCAGTGAGTCGGTAGCGGGACGGGTGCAGTTCTTC. This codes for CASSESVAGRVQFF.

This clonotype was counted a few times. This rearrangement joins TRBV6-2 or TRBV6-3 to TRBJ2-5; 10 bases agree with TRBD1. The end of the DNA fits TRBJ2-7 better, so the J call may be wrong. CDR1 is MNHEY, CDR2 SVGEGT, per germline. The CDR3 runs to 12 residues. CDR3 nucleotides: TGTGCCAGCAGCCGGGACAGGGGCGAGCAGTACTTC. The encoded protein is CASSRDRGEQYF.

This clonotype was found once. The chain carries TRBV12-3 or TRBV12-4 and TRBJ1-2; the match to TRBD1 covers 9 bases. The trim removed 7 bases at V and 0 bases at J, leaving 9 bases unmatched. The CDR3 contains 16 residues. CDR3 protein: CASTRTGALANYGYTF. CDR3 sequence (DNA): TGTGCCAGCACTCGGACAGGGGCCCTCGCTAACTATGGCTACACCTTC.

This clonotype showed up just once. CDR3 nucleotides: TGTGCCAGCAGCCTCGACAGGGAGACTGAAGCTTTCTTT. Protein product: CASSLDRETEAFF. This chain connects TRBV6-1 to TRBJ1-1; 7 bases fit TRBD1. The CDR3 is made up of 13 amino acids. The ends lost 6 bases at V and 5 bases at J; junction bases unmatched: 6. The V gene's germline CDR1 is MNHNS and CDR2 SASEGT.

In its sample, this clonotype was seen many times. The J gene is TRBJ2-5, the V gene TRBV12-3 or TRBV12-4, with D unclear. The J call may be faulty, since TRBJ2-7 better matches the DNA end. The CDR3 covers 14 residues. The chain's CDR3 is CASSFRDGSYEQYF. The CDR3, as DNA: TGTGCCAGCAGCTTTCGAGACGGGTCCTACGAGCAGTACTTC.